The 21 T cell receptor beta chains reported below all come from one sample, sequenced in a study of T cells in Graves' hyperthyroidism and ophthalmopathy. TCR beta CDR3 regions were amplified from RNA transcripts. During a first-round RT-PCR of the TCR CDR3, the HTBI primer set was used. Each CDR3 protein gets one entry after TCRdb re-called the multiplex PCR reads with MiXCR. The sample lists around 600,000 distinct CDR3 sequences, 14% occurring once. The sequenced material came from blood. The receptors were gathered from a woman younger than 30 with Graves' ophthalmopathy.

This clonotype came up a few times. V usage is TRBV28 and J usage is TRBJ1-5; D might be TRBD1 (5 bases). There are 16 residues in the CDR3. V lost 7 bases and J 1 base, leaving 17 bases between the germline ends. The germline V gene has CDR1 MDHEN and CDR2 SYDVKM. The CDR3 DNA reads as TGTGCCAGCACCGCACCGGGGGTTGTGAGCAATCAGCCCCAGCATTTT. Translated: CASTAPGVVSNQPQHF.

The count of this clonotype is one. The V and J genes are TRBV29-1 and TRBJ2-2; D unresolved. CDR1 is SQVTM, CDR2 ANQGSEA, per germline. The CDR3 is 12 residues long. Deletions cut 4 bases from V and 1 base from J, with 4 bases between. The CDR3 DNA follows: TGCAGCGTTGGTGGGAACACCGGGGAGCTGTTTTTT. Translating it yields CSVGGNTGELFF.

The table lists this clonotype with many counts. The chain employs TRBV27 and TRBJ1-5; D is uncertain. CDR3 length: 14 amino acids. Germline V gene sequence: CDR1 MNHEY, CDR2 SMNVEV (reference sequence). The V end was cut by 4 bases, the J end by 4 bases, with 11 bases between. The CDR3 DNA reads as TGTGCCAGCAGTTCAAGGGCTTCTAATCAGCCCCAGCATTTT. The encoded protein is CASSSRASNQPQHF.

On this clonotype itself: The junction departs from the called germline gene at one end, perhaps through a read error. The rearrangement uses TRBV2 and TRBJ2-7; TRBD2 is a possible D gene (6 bases). CDR1 is SNHLY and CDR2 is FYNNEI in the germline V gene. CDR3 length equals 10 residues. The CDR3 reads CASRAGTQLF. In DNA, the CDR3 is TGTGCCAGCAGAGCCGGGACTCAACTTTTC. Looking up the rest from reference TRBV2 and TRBJ2-7 gives the full variable domain: EPEVTQTPSHQVTQMGQEVILRCVPISNHLYFYWYRQILGQKVEFLVSFYNNEISEKSEIFDDQFSVERPDGSNFTLKIRSTKLEDSAMYFCASRAGTQLFGPGTRLTVT.

This clonotype was found many times. CDR3 nucleotide sequence: TGTGCCAGCAGCTCCGGACCCAGAGGGCATGGCTACACCTTC. This codes for CASSSGPRGHGYTF. V usage is TRBV11-2 and J usage is TRBJ1-2; unclear D gene. The CDR3 sequence is 14 residues long. V was shortened by 4 bases and J by 6 bases, with 15 bases between the two germline ends. Germline loops: CDR1 SGHAT, CDR2 FQNNGV.

There are many counts of this clonotype. The J gene is TRBJ1-2, the V gene TRBV28; D unresolved. CDR3 length: 12 amino acids. The germline gives CDR1 MDHEN, CDR2 SYDVKM. Here the CDR3 reads CGKSNPNYGYTF. The CDR3 DNA sequence: TGTGGGAAAAGTAACCCGAACTATGGCTACACCTTC.

The chain carries TRBV4-3 and TRBJ2-2; 7 bases match TRBD1. Trimming took 0 bases from V and 4 from J; bases not matched to a gene: 8. CDR3 length: 17 residues. Germline lookup yields CDR1 LGHNA and CDR2 YSLEER. CDR3 region: CASSQDLRSGGTGELFF. DNA of the CDR3: TGCGCCAGCAGCCAAGATCTGAGGTCAGGGGGCACCGGGGAGCTGTTTTTT.

This clonotype was recorded at least ten times. The rearrangement links TRBV6-1 to TRBJ2-3; 9 bases are shared with TRBD1. The germline CDR1 and CDR2 sequences are MNHNS and SASEGT. This CDR3 spans 15 amino acids. The V and J ends lost 6 bases and 5 bases, in that order; junction bases with no gene match: 9. The CDR3 DNA reads TGTGCCAGCAGGCCGGGACAGGGAATTAGAGATACGCAGTATTTT. The encoded protein is CASRPGQGIRDTQYF.

This clonotype was picked up many times. The chain has TRBV10-3 and TRBJ1-1, with D possibly TRBD1 on 5 matching bases. Germline CDR1 is ENHRY and CDR2 is SYGVKD. This CDR3 spans 14 amino acids. V was trimmed by 7 bases and J by 3 bases, leaving 15 bases between them. This CDR3 reads CAIIRGAEDTEAFF. CDR3 DNA sequence: TGTGCCATCATACGAGGGGCAGAAGACACTGAAGCTTTCTTT.

At least ten counts were recorded for this clonotype. The rearrangement links TRBV6-2 or TRBV6-3 to TRBJ1-1, with D uncertain. Germline loops: CDR1 MNHEY, CDR2 SVGEGT. The V gene lost 2 bases and the J gene lost 1 base, with 14 bases spanning the gap. CDR3 length: 16 amino acids. CDR3 coding DNA: TGTGCCAGCAGTTACCCGGTTCTCCTCCCGAACACTGAAGCTTTCTTT. Its translation: CASSYPVLLPNTEAFF.

The gene calls are TRBV7-9 and TRBJ1-3; no firm D call. Germline V gives CDR1 SEHNR, CDR2 FQNEAQ (reference sequence). The CDR3 runs 18 residues. V dropped 7 bases and J dropped 1 base, with 23 bases sitting between them. The CDR3 loop reads CASTPKGLLAESGNTIYF. DNA of the CDR3: TGTGCCAGCACCCCAAAGGGTCTGTTAGCGGAATCTGGAAACACCATATATTTT.

This clonotype was counted many times. This chain links TRBV27 with TRBJ1-1, with D hard to call. This CDR3 is built from 14 residues. Per the germline V gene, CDR1 is MNHEY and CDR2 is SMNVEV (reference sequence). Deletions cut 4 bases from V and 0 bases from J, with 9 bases between. The CDR3 reads CASSYARMNTEAFF. DNA of the CDR3: TGTGCCAGCAGTTATGCGAGGATGAACACTGAAGCTTTCTTT.

This chain links TRBV4-2 with TRBJ2-1, with unresolved D. The CDR3 runs to 12 residues. Germline loops: CDR1 LGHNA, CDR2 YNFKEQ. Trimming left V 4 bases short and J 9 bases short, with 10 bases between. The CDR3 region has the DNA TGTGCCAGCAGCCCCTCTAGGAGTGAGCAGTTCTTC. Residues: CASSPSRSEQFF.

This chain connects TRBV4-1 to TRBJ2-7; TRBD2 aligns across 14 bases. This CDR3 is 20 amino acids long. V was pared by 0 bases and J by 6 bases, with 16 bases of the junction left unmatched. Germline V gene sequence: CDR1 MGHRA, CDR2 YSYEKL. CDR3 in DNA: TGCGCCAGCAGCCAAGATCCGCTTAGGGGGACTAGCGGGAGTTGGATCGAGCAGTACTTC. This encodes CASSQDPLRGTSGSWIEQYF.

This clonotype was seen many times. The rearrangement uses TRBV27 and TRBJ2-7; TRBD2 agrees at 16 bases. This CDR3 comprises 18 residues. Per germline, CDR1 MNHEY and CDR2 SMNVEV (reference sequence). J lost 2 bases, V lost 7 bases, and 11 bases had no gene match. CDR3 amino acids: CASKIPGTSGRGTYEQYF. In DNA form, the CDR3 reads TGTGCCAGCAAAATACCCGGGACTAGCGGGAGGGGTACCTACGAGCAGTACTTC.

In its sample, this clonotype was seen many times. This sequence joins TRBV11-2 and TRBJ1-1, with 8 bases matching TRBD1. CDR3 length: 19 amino acids. The J segment lost 0 bases and the V segment lost 6 bases, leaving 18 bases of the junction unmatched. CDR1 SGHAT and CDR2 FQNNGV come from the germline V gene. CDR3 nucleotide sequence: TGTGCCAGCAGTTTTAGAGGGGATGGACAGGGACTAATGAACACTGAAGCTTTCTTT. Translating gives CASSFRGDGQGLMNTEAFF.

The sample holds many counts of this clonotype. The chain uses TRBV14 and TRBJ1-3; no clear D gene. Trimming shortened V by 4 bases and J by 0 bases, and 4 bases separated the two germline ends. This CDR3 has 13 residues. Germline V gene sequence: CDR1 SGHDN, CDR2 FVKESK. DNA for the CDR3: TGTGCCAGCAGCCCGAACTCTGGAAACACCATATATTTT. Its translation is CASSPNSGNTIYF.

The chain carries TRBV4-3 and TRBJ2-5, with TRBD1 matching over 9 bases. The germline V gene encodes CDR1 LGHNA and CDR2 YSLEER. The CDR3 contains 16 residues. V shed 0 bases and J 5 bases; nucleotides not matched to a gene: 7. CDR3 sequence reads: CASSQDNRGQGETQYF. CDR3 sequence (DNA): TGCGCCAGCAGCCAAGACAACAGGGGGCAAGGGGAGACCCAGTACTTC.

This clonotype showed up just a few times. The DNA of the CDR3 is TGTGCCAGCAGTTTGGCAAACGGCCGAGAGGCTTTCTTT. This translates into CASSLANGREAFF. J is TRBJ1-1 and V is TRBV27, with D unresolved. V shed 3 bases and J shed 11 bases, with 16 bases lying between them. The CDR3 contains 13 residues. Germline V gene data show CDR1 as MNHEY and CDR2 as SMNVEV (reference sequence).

This clonotype was recorded a few times. The chain has TRBV9 and TRBJ1-2, with a weak D call TRBD1 (6 bases). The germline gives CDR1 SGDLS, CDR2 YYNGEE. This CDR3 is built from 16 residues. V was clipped by 0 bases and J by 7 bases, with 19 bases between them. The CDR3 region is CASSVGVSQGLGGYTF. The CDR3 nucleotides read TGTGCCAGCAGCGTAGGAGTTAGTCAGGGGCTCGGTGGCTACACCTTC. Combining the CDR3 with reference TRBV9 and TRBJ1-2 gives the whole variable domain DSGVTQTPKHLITATGQRVTLRCSPRSGDLSVYWYQQSLDQGLQFLIQYYNGEERAKGNILERFSAQQFPDLHSELNLSSLELGDSALYFCASSVGVSQGLGGYTFGSGTRLTVV.

Comments on this clonotype: At one boundary the junction diverges from the germline segment, which might be a read error. The chain couples TRBV20-1 to TRBJ2-1; the match to TRBD2 covers 9 bases. The CDR3 sequence is 15 residues long. The germline V gene has CDR1 DFQATT and CDR2 SNEGSKA (reference sequence). DNA for the CDR3: TGCAGTGCTAGAGGGTGGACTAGCGCATACAATGAGCAGCTCTTC. Its protein is CSARGWTSAYNEQLF.